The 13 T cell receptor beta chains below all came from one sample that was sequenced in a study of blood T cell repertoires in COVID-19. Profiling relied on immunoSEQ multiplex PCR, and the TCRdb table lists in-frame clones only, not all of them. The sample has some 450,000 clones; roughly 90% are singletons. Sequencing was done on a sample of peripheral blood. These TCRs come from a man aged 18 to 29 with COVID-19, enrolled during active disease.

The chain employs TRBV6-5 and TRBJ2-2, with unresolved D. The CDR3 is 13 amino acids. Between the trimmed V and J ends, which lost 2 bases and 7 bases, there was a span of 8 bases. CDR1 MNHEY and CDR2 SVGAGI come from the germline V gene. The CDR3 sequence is CASSYREHGELFF. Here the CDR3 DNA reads TGTGCCAGCAGTTACAGAGAGCACGGGGAGCTGTTTTTT.

The DNA for the CDR3 is TGTGCCAGTAGTTCTTCCGGGACAGGCAATGAAAAACTGTTTTTT. Encoded protein: CASSSSGTGNEKLFF. The chain couples TRBV19 to TRBJ1-4; 8 positions match TRBD1. V gave up 5 bases and J gave up 5 bases; unmatched junction bases: 7. The CDR3 is 15 residues long. Germline V gene lookup returns CDR1 LNHDA and CDR2 SQIVND (reference sequence).

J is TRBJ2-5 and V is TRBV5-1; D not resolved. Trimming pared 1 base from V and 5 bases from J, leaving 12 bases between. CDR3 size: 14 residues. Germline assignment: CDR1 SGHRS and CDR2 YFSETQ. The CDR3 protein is CASSLFLSGETQYF. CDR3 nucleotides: TGCGCCAGCAGCTTGTTCCTTTCGGGTGAGACCCAGTACTTC.

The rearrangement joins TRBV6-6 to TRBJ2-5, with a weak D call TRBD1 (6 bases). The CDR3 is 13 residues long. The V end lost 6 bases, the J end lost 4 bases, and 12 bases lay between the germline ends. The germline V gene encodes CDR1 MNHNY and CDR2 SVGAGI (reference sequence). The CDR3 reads CASRPGAGETQYF. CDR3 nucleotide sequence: TGTGCCAGCAGACCAGGGGCGGGAGAGACCCAGTACTTC.

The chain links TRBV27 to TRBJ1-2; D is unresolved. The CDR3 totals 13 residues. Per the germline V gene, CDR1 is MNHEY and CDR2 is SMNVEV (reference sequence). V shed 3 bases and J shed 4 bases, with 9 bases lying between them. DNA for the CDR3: TGTGCCAGCAGTTTCGGGGTCACCTATGGCTACACCTTC. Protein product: CASSFGVTYGYTF.

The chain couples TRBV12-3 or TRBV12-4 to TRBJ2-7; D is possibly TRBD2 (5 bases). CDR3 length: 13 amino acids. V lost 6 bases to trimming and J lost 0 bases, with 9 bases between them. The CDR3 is CASSRTSSYEQYF. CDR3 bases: TGTGCCAGCAGCCGTACTAGCTCCTACGAGCAGTACTTC.

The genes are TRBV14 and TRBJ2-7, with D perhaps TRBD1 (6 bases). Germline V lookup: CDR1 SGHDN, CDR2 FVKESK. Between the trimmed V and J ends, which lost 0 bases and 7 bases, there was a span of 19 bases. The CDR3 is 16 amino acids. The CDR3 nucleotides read TGTGCCAGCAGCCAAGAGGGGGTTACAAAAGGGGGTGAGCAGTACTTC. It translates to CASSQEGVTKGGEQYF.

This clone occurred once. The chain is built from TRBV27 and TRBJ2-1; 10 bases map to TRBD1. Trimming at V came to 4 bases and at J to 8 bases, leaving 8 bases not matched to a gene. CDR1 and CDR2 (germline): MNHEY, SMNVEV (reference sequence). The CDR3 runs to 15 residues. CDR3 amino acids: CASSSPGTGVHEQFF. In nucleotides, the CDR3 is TGTGCCAGCAGTTCCCCCGGGACAGGGGTACATGAGCAGTTCTTC.

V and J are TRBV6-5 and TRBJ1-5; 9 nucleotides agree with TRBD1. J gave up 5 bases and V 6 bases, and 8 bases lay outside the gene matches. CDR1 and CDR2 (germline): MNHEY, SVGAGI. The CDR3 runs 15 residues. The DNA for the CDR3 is TGTGCCAGCAGGCCCTCTACAGGGGGCGATCAGCCCCAGCATTTT. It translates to CASRPSTGGDQPQHF.

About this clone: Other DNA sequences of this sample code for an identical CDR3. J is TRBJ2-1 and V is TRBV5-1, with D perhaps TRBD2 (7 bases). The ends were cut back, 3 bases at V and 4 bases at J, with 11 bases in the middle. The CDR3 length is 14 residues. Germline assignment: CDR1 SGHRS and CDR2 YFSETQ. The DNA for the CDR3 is TGCGCCAGCAGCTCCGGGGGGCCTTACAATGAGCAGTTCTTC. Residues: CASSSGGPYNEQFF.

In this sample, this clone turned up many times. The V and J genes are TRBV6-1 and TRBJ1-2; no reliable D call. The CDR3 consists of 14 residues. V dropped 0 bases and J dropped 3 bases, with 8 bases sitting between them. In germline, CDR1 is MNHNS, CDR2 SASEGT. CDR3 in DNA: TGTGCCAGCAGTGAAGCGCGACACGACTATGGCTACACCTTC. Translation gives CASSEARHDYGYTF.

Here the CDR3 reads CASSPGVNTGELFF. For the CDR3, the DNA is TGTGCCAGCAGCCCAGGGGTGAACACCGGGGAGCTGTTTTTT. The chain joins TRBV11-1 to TRBJ2-2, with D possibly matching TRBD1 (6 bases). Deletions cut 5 bases from V and 1 base from J, with 8 bases between. The germline V gene encodes CDR1 SGHAT and CDR2 FQDESV (reference sequence). The CDR3 sequence is 14 residues long.

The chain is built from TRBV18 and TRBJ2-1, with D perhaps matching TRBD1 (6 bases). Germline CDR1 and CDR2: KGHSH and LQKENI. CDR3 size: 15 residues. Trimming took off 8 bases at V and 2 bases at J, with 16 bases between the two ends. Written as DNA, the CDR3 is TGTGCCAGCACCGCAGGGGCGCCCCCCTACAATGAGCAGTTCTTC. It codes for CASTAGAPPYNEQFF.